This T cell receptor (beta chain) was sequenced for a study of cytomegalovirus exposure and HLA in healthy donors. The study, taken as a whole, reports: In most subjects, TCR beta sequences reportedly gave accurate predictions of HLA-A and HLA-B alleles. The productive fraction for most TCR beta V segments was about 87% or about 30% in an earlier analysis. Both high specificity and high sensitivity reportedly marked the classifier's diagnosis of cytomegalovirus status. Several top significant clusters appeared, in a later analysis, to be linked to common viral pathogens.

PCR involved 60 Vbeta and 13 Jbeta primers. Data came from immunoSEQ multiplex PCR; TCRdb stores just in-frame clones and leaves some out. The repertoire includes 170,000 or so clones, roughly four fifths of them detected once, and around 3% sits in the top ten. From germline, CDR1 is SGHAT and CDR2 FQNNGV. The V gene end was trimmed by 7 bases and the J gene end by 7 bases; junction bases not matched to a gene: 7. This CDR3 spans 13 amino acids. With respect to this clone: Its antigen is undetermined.

The sample was PBMCs. This chain connects TRBV11-2 to TRBJ2-1, with 7 bases that match TRBD1. This receptor was obtained from a male donor in good health and CMV-seronegative. The CDR3 bases are TGTGCCAGCACGCAGAGGGGGCTGAATGAGCAGTTCTTC. Translation: CASTQRGLNEQFF. Drawing the rest from reference TRBV11-2 and TRBJ2-1, the complete variable domain is EAGVAQSPRYKIIEKRQSVAFWCNPISGHATLYWYQQILGQGPKLLIQFQNNGVVDDSQLPKDRFSAERLKGVDSTLKIQPAKLEDSAVYLCASTQRGLNEQFFGPGTRLTVL.